This T cell receptor (beta chain) was obtained from a study of blood T cell repertoires in COVID-19. Overall study: Both acute and convalescent COVID-19 samples were obtained from the United States, Italy and Spain.

Sequenced by immunoSEQ multiplex PCR; TCRdb stores in-frame clones only, minus some. The sample consists of 40,000 or so clones, about nine tenths of them appearing once. V was clipped by 1 base and J by 3 bases, with 13 bases between them. The CDR3 covers 15 residues. Germline V CDR1 and CDR2: LNHDA, SQIVND (reference sequence). Sample: peripheral blood. This sequence joins TRBV19 and TRBJ2-7, with D perhaps matching TRBD1 (5 bases). This sequence originates from a man in his fifties or sixties with active COVID-19. The CDR3 here is CASSIGTGGNYEQYF. The CDR3 coding sequence is TGTGCCAGTAGTATAGGTACAGGTGGTAACTACGAGCAGTACTTC.